Listed below are T cell receptor beta chains from one sample, sequenced in a study of blood T cells in healthy people across ages. Each CDR3 protein gets one entry after TCRdb re-called the 5' RACE reads with MiXCR. The sample has about 1.8 million distinct CDR3 sequences, 49% seen once; the top ten hold 2% to 2.5%. Material for sequencing was blood. Receptors originate from a woman aged 40 to 50 in good health. The CDR3 runs from the conserved cysteine through the conserved F or W. D genes are given only for firm matches. Clone size is shown for a subset of rows, as once, few, many or a class of expanded clone.

J	V	size	D	DNA	CDR3
TRBJ2-7	TRBV7-2	-	-	TGTGCCAGCAGCTTAGATCCAGGGGCCGAGCAGTACTTC	CASSLDPGAEQYF
TRBJ2-4	TRBV20-1	-	TRBD2	TGCAGTGCTAGAGATGGGGCTAGCGGGGGGTCTATGGCCAAAAACATTCAGTACTTC	CSARDGASGGSMAKNIQYF
TRBJ2-7	TRBV2	-	-	TGTGCCAGCAGAGCCGGGACGGATGCCTACGAGCAGTACTTC	CASRAGTDAYEQYF
TRBJ1-2	TRBV5-1	few	-	TGTGCCAGCAGCGGGGGACGGAACTATGGCTACACCTTC	CASSGGRNYGYTF
TRBJ1-4	TRBV7-6	-	-	TGTGCCAGCAGCCCCGACCCCGGACGGCCTAATGAAAAACTGTTTTTT	CASSPDPGRPNEKLFF
TRBJ2-4	TRBV2	-	-	TGTGCCAGCAGAAACCCCGGGGTAAACATTCAGTACTTC	CASRNPGVNIQYF
TRBJ1-6	TRBV7-9	-	-	TGTGCCAGCAGCTTAGGTGCGGTGGAGTTTGATTCACCCCTCCACTTT	CASSLGAVEFDSPLHF
TRBJ2-7	TRBV6-6	few	TRBD1	TGTGCCAGCAGTCCTCTGACAGGGACCGAGCAGTACTTC	CASSPLTGTEQYF
TRBJ1-5	TRBV4-3	-	-	TGCGCCAGCAGCCAAGATGTGGCAGGTGCGCATCAGCCCCAGCATTTT	CASSQDVAGAHQPQHF
TRBJ1-1	TRBV6-2/TRBV6-3	-	-	TGTGCCAGCAGAAGGGGCATGGGCCCGGCTTTCTTT	CASRRGMGPAFF
TRBJ2-7	TRBV5-1	-	TRBD2	TGCGCCAGCACGCCGGGGCTAGCGGGGGGGCCGTACAATGAGCAGTACTTC	CASTPGLAGGPYNEQYF
TRBJ2-7	TRBV7-2	-	TRBD2	TGTGCCAGCAGCGGGACTAGCTCCTACAATGAGCAGTACTTC	CASSGTSSYNEQYF
TRBJ2-3	TRBV5-5	-	-	TGTGCCAGCAGCTATAGGACAGCCACTAGCACAGATACGCAGTATTTT	CASSYRTATSTDTQYF
TRBJ2-5	TRBV6-6	-	-	TGTGCCAGCTCCCACTGGGACAACGCAGAGACCCAGTACTTC	CASSHWDNAETQYF
TRBJ1-5	TRBV3-1	-	TRBD1	TGTGCCAGCAGCCAGGCTCAGGGGGGCAATCAGCCCCAGCATTTT	CASSQAQGGNQPQHF
TRBJ2-4	TRBV6-5	-	-	TGTGCCAGCAGTGACCTGGACAGTGGGGAGCAGTACTTC	CASSDLDSGEQYF
TRBJ1-5	TRBV6-5	-	TRBD1	TGTGCCAGCAGCAGGACAGGGGGCGCGGGCAATCAGCCCCAGCATTTT	CASSRTGGAGNQPQHF
TRBJ1-5	TRBV20-1	-	-	TGCAGTGCTAGAGACGGGGGTTCTAATCAGCCCCAGCATTTT	CSARDGGSNQPQHF